This is a list of T cell receptor beta chains from one sample in a study of monozygotic twins with inflammatory bowel disease. TCRdb reworked the 5' RACE reads into one entry per CDR3 protein, no DNA. Listed are roughly 90,000 distinct CDR3 sequences; around 7.2% falls within the top ten. Sample: blood. The source is a human donor with ulcerative colitis or Crohn's disease, or a healthy co-twin of an affected twin (not recorded which). Both conserved end residues are part of each CDR3. Fields, in order: V gene, J gene, CDR3 protein.

TRBV20-1	TRBJ1-2	CSSFNRWEDYGYTF
TRBV7-9	TRBJ2-4	CASSYQGAVKAKNIQYF
TRBV4-1	TRBJ1-5	CASSQGWGEVQPQHF
TRBV4-1	TRBJ2-7	CASSQQGSHEQYF
TRBV29-1	TRBJ1-1	CSVDHRVWVTEAFF
TRBV12-3/TRBV12-4	TRBJ1-2	CATSPGGRGYTF
TRBV4-1	TRBJ2-1	CASSPEGGHYNEQFF
TRBV7-9	TRBJ2-7	CASSFGQGFDEQYF
TRBV7-2	TRBJ1-5	CASSSLQGYQPQHF
TRBV3-1	TRBJ2-7	CASSRLPDSYEQYF
TRBV6-6	TRBJ2-5	CASRTGGEETQYF
TRBV6-1	TRBJ2-3	CASSDRGDTDTQYF
TRBV5-1	TRBJ1-2	CASSTSGGINYGYTF
TRBV7-9	TRBJ2-5	CASSPRGQAVKQTQYF
TRBV20-1	TRBJ2-2	CSASRVGRLNTGELFF
TRBV20-1	TRBJ1-6	CSAGTGNSPLHF
TRBV5-6	TRBJ1-2	CASSLQQGGGMSYGYTF
TRBV5-1	TRBJ2-7	CASSLEVGLNEQYF
TRBV5-5	TRBJ2-2	CASSPAGNTGELFF
TRBV7-2	TRBJ2-7	CASSLPGAREQYF
TRBV6-2/TRBV6-3	TRBJ2-1	CASRLSGDYNEQFF
TRBV7-9	TRBJ2-7	CASSLGQIFYEQYF
TRBV15	TRBJ2-1	CATSSFLEPYNEQFF
TRBV10-3	TRBJ1-5	CATTGGSLNQPQHF
TRBV5-1	TRBJ2-1	CASSPTGIGGNEQFF
TRBV5-1	TRBJ1-1	CASSSDSGTEAFF
TRBV25-1	TRBJ1-5	CASSGAGGKPQHF
TRBV10-3	TRBJ1-6	CAISEGTDSPLHF
TRBV4-1	TRBJ2-1	CASSQDGRVWSNEQFF
TRBV20-1	TRBJ1-6	CSARGYNSPLHF
TRBV20-1	TRBJ2-3	CSLSTPSRTDTQYF
TRBV12-3/TRBV12-4	TRBJ2-3	CASSRTEGTDTQYF
TRBV20-1	TRBJ2-5	CSARESRTSGGTRETQYF
TRBV27	TRBJ2-5	CASSFGDQETQYF
TRBV12-3/TRBV12-4	TRBJ1-5	CASSLAGRSSNQPQHF
TRBV3-1	TRBJ1-1	CASSHPRGAAFF
TRBV4-1	TRBJ1-2	CASSQAPRKDGYTF